Below are 19 T cell receptor beta chains sequenced from a single sample in a study of a mutant IDH1 vaccine in newly diagnosed glioma. Method: immunoSEQ multiplex PCR; TCRdb's copy keeps in-frame clones and lacks some. The table has 25,000 to 35,000 clones, about 90% seen once. These receptors have no identified antigens. Specified time point: week 5, during vaccination. The study gave 300 ug of mutant IDH1 20-mer peptide per vaccine dose, with topical imiquimod. Material: PBMCs, obtained from a glioma patient whose treatment included an IDH1 peptide vaccine. Source of these receptors: a man between 18 and 29 years old with glioma.

The V and J genes are TRBV5-1 and TRBJ2-7, with D tentatively TRBD1 (6 bases). Germline CDR1 reads SGHRS; CDR2 reads YFSETQ. Trimming stripped 0 bases from V and 7 bases from J, with 11 bases between. The CDR3 has 13 amino acids. For the CDR3, the DNA is TGCGCCAGCAGCTTGGACAGGGTCAATGAGCAGTACTTC. Amino acids: CASSLDRVNEQYF.

As DNA, the CDR3 is TGTGCCAGCAGCTCGGGGGGACTAGCGGGAGGGCCGAGTGCAGATACGCAGTATTTT. Translation: CASSSGGLAGGPSADTQYF. The chain uses TRBV5-4 and TRBJ2-3; 16 bases are a match to TRBD2. CDR3 length equals 19 residues. Trimming at V came to 3 bases and at J to 4 bases, leaving 11 bases not matched to a gene. Germline values: CDR1 SGHNT, CDR2 YYREEE (reference sequence).

The chain uses TRBV27 and TRBJ2-7; tentatively, D is TRBD1 (6 bases). The germline V gene has CDR1 MNHEY and CDR2 SMNVEV (reference sequence). CDR3 length: 14 residues. The V gene lost 4 bases and the J gene lost 7 bases, with 17 bases spanning the gap. The CDR3 nucleotides are TGTGCCAGCAGTTCTGGTCTAGGGGGTCGGGAGCAGTACTTC. Its translation is CASSSGLGGREQYF.

This clone was recorded once. V and J are TRBV5-5 and TRBJ2-5; TRBD1 matches 7 bases. Germline V gives CDR1 SGHKS, CDR2 YYEKEE (reference sequence). This CDR3 has 15 residues. J gave up 0 bases and V 4 bases, and 6 bases lay outside the gene matches. The CDR3 coding sequence is TGTGCCAGCAGCCCTGGGACAGCGTACCAAGAGACCCAGTACTTC. The encoded protein is CASSPGTAYQETQYF.

This clone was detected a few times. The V call is TRBV28, the J call TRBJ1-1, with 7 nucleotides matching TRBD1. There are 16 residues in the CDR3. J gave up 4 bases and V 0 bases, and 8 bases lay outside the gene matches. Germline V CDR1 and CDR2: MDHEN, SYDVKM. CDR3 in DNA: TGTGCCAGCAGTTTATGGGGGGGACAGTTAGGCACTGAAGCTTTCTTT. Amino acids: CASSLWGGQLGTEAFF.

The chain combines TRBV25-1 with TRBJ1-2; 9 positions match TRBD1. Losses at the gene ends were 4 bases for V and 4 bases for J; bases not matched to a gene: 13. Germline V gives CDR1 MGHDK, CDR2 SYGVNS. The CDR3 loop spans 17 amino acids. As DNA, the CDR3 is TGTGCCAGCAGTGGCAGGACAGGGGCCGCGACGTCCTATGGCTACACCTTC. Amino acid sequence: CASSGRTGAATSYGYTF.

This clone is a singleton in its sample. This chain uses TRBV7-2 with TRBJ1-5, with D perhaps matching TRBD1 (5 bases). CDR3 length: 14 amino acids. Trimming stripped 3 bases from V and 3 bases from J, with 9 bases between. Germline V gene data show CDR1 as SGHTA and CDR2 as FQGNSA. The CDR3 DNA sequence: TGTGCCAGCAGCTTCGACAGCCCCAATCAGCCCCAGCATTTT. Protein product: CASSFDSPNQPQHF.

The chain has TRBV6-1 and TRBJ1-2; 9 bases fit TRBD1. With V trimmed by 2 bases and J by 9 bases, 7 bases remained unmatched. The CDR3 totals 14 residues. Germline-derived CDR1 and CDR2 are MNHNS and SASEGT. CDR3 region: CASSESDRGSRYTF. For the CDR3, the DNA is TGTGCCAGCAGTGAATCGGACAGGGGCTCACGCTACACCTTC.

The chain has TRBV7-2 and TRBJ1-4, with 8 bases aligning to TRBD1. The J segment lost 6 bases and the V segment lost 4 bases, leaving 10 bases of the junction unmatched. Per germline, CDR1 SGHTA and CDR2 FQGNSA. This CDR3 has 16 amino acids. Here the CDR3 reads CASSSFSGGGDEKLFF. The DNA of the CDR3 is TGTGCCAGCAGCTCGTTCTCAGGGGGCGGCGATGAAAAACTGTTTTTT.

The chain employs TRBV30 and TRBJ1-6; D unresolved. The ends were cut back, 0 bases at V and 9 bases at J, with 12 bases in the middle. CDR3 length equals 14 residues. Looked up from germline, CDR1 is GTSNPN and CDR2 is SVGIG (reference sequence). Written as DNA, the CDR3 is TGTGCCTGGAGTGTCATTCTGGGGATTTCACCCCTCCACTTT. It is translated as CAWSVILGISPLHF.

The chain combines TRBV5-1 with TRBJ1-1; weak D call: TRBD1 (6 bases). CDR1 and CDR2 (germline): SGHRS, YFSETQ. Trimming took off 2 bases at V and 1 base at J, with 9 bases between the two ends. The CDR3 length is 14 residues. CDR3 nucleotides: TGCGCCAGCAGCTTTGGACAGACGAACACTGAAGCTTTCTTT. Its translation is CASSFGQTNTEAFF.

This clone was seen just once. The J gene is TRBJ2-7, the V gene TRBV7-9; D not certain. Germline CDR1 and CDR2: SEHNR and FQNEAQ (reference sequence). Trimming pared 2 bases from V and 6 bases from J, leaving 17 bases between. The length of the CDR3 is 15 residues. CDR3 sequence (DNA): TGTGCCAGCAGCTTATCCCCCCATGGCCGCGGCGAGCAGTACTTC. This codes for CASSLSPHGRGEQYF.

This chain connects TRBV29-1 to TRBJ2-1, with D uncertain. This CDR3 spans 14 amino acids. Germline V lookup: CDR1 SQVTM, CDR2 ANQGSEA. V gave up 6 bases and J gave up 5 bases, with 17 bases separating them. CDR3 amino acids: CSVPPLTGHNEQFF. In DNA, the CDR3 is TGCAGCGTCCCCCCTCTTACTGGTCACAATGAGCAGTTCTTC.

The J gene is TRBJ2-7, the V gene TRBV7-2; TRBD2 aligns across 8 bases. This CDR3 contains 14 residues. Germline trimming cut 5 bases from V and 2 bases from J; bases unmatched to any gene: 5. The V gene's germline CDR1 is SGHTA and CDR2 FQGNSA. The CDR3: CASSKPGLAYEQYF. The CDR3, as DNA: TGTGCCAGCAGCAAACCGGGACTAGCCTACGAGCAGTACTTC.

The rearrangement uses TRBV5-6 and TRBJ2-2, with D perhaps TRBD1 (5 bases). Germline lookup yields CDR1 SGHDT and CDR2 YYEEEE. This CDR3 is 15 amino acids long. V was shortened by 6 bases and J by 0 bases, with 12 bases between the two germline ends. CDR3 DNA sequence: TGTGCCAGCATCAAGGGGCTAGCGAACACCGGGGAGCTGTTTTTT. It translates to CASIKGLANTGELFF.

The genes are TRBV6-5 and TRBJ2-7, with D perhaps matching TRBD2 (6 bases). The CDR3 loop spans 15 amino acids. Trimming stripped 6 bases from V and 2 bases from J, with 17 bases between. In germline, CDR1 is MNHEY, CDR2 SVGAGI. In nucleotides, the CDR3 is TGTGCCAGCAGGACGGGCGGGGTAGGGGCCTACGAGCAGTACTTC. It yields the protein CASRTGGVGAYEQYF.

This clone showed up just once. The rearrangement links TRBV25-1 to TRBJ2-7; 9 bases are a match to TRBD1. The junction had 6 bases not matched to a gene; V was cut back by 2 bases and J by 4 bases. This CDR3 contains 15 residues. Germline CDR1 MGHDK, CDR2 SYGVNS. In DNA, the CDR3 is TGTGCCAGCAGTGAACCCGGGACAGGGCCGTACGAGCAGTACTTC. Its translation: CASSEPGTGPYEQYF.

The rearrangement links TRBV6-5 to TRBJ2-3; no clear D. V lost 0 bases and J 4 bases, leaving 8 bases between the germline ends. Germline lookup yields CDR1 MNHEY and CDR2 SVGAGI. The CDR3 length is 14 residues. The CDR3 sequence is CASSYSLPPDTQYF. The CDR3 coding sequence is TGTGCCAGCAGTTACTCTCTGCCACCAGATACGCAGTATTTT.

This chain joins TRBV30 and TRBJ2-3; TRBD1 might be the D (5 bases). Germline values: CDR1 GTSNPN, CDR2 SVGIG (reference sequence). This CDR3 is 14 amino acids long. With 5 bases removed from V and 2 bases from J, the gap between germline ends came to 14 bases. In nucleotides, the CDR3 is TGTGCCTGGGCCAAGGGGCGGAACACAGATACGCAGTATTTT. Protein: CAWAKGRNTDTQYF.